The sequence of this T cell receptor beta chain was determined in a study of response to subunit inactivated influenza vaccine. This clonotype occurred many times. Germline V gene lookup returns CDR1 GTSNPN and CDR2 SVGIG (reference sequence). Trimming took off 6 bases at V and 6 bases at J, with 16 bases between the two ends. The CDR3 totals 13 residues. TCRdb re-called the RT-PCR reads through MiXCR, storing one row per CDR3 protein. Of fewer than 600,000 distinct CDR3 sequences in the sample, roughly 7.9% were seen once. The chain uses TRBV30 and TRBJ2-3; D might be TRBD1 (5 bases). The sample was PBMCs from blood, taken around 25 months after vaccination. The source is a man between 50 and 69 years old who received an inactivated influenza vaccine. The CDR3, as DNA: TGTGCCTGCATCCTCGCAGGGCCGGATACGCAGTATTTT. Encoded protein: CACILAGPDTQYF.